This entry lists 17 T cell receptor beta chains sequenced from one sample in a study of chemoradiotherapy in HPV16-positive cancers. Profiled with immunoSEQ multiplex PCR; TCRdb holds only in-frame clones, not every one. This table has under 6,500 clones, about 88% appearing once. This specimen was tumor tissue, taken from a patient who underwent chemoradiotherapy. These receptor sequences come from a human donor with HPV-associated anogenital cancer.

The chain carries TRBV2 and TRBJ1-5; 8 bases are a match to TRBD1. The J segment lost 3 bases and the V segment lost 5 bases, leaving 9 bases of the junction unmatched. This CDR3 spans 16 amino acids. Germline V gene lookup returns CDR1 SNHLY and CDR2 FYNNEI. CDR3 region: CASSSATGVINQPQHF. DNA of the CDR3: TGTGCCAGCAGTTCAGCGACAGGGGTCATCAATCAGCCCCAGCATTTT.

The CDR3 nucleotides read TGTGCCAGCAGCTTACTAGCGGGAGACACCGGGGAGCTGTTTTTT. This sequence encodes CASSLLAGDTGELFF. This chain connects TRBV7-2 to TRBJ2-2; 10 bases map to TRBD2. CDR1 and CDR2 (germline): SGHTA, FQGNSA. This CDR3 has 15 amino acids. J lost 3 bases, V lost 2 bases, and 0 bases had no gene match.

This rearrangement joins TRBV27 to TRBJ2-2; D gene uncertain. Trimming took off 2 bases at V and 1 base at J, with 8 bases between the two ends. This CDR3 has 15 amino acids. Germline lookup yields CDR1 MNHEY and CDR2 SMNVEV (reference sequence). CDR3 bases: TGTGCCAGCAGTTTAGGCACAATGAACACCGGGGAGCTGTTTTTT. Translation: CASSLGTMNTGELFF.

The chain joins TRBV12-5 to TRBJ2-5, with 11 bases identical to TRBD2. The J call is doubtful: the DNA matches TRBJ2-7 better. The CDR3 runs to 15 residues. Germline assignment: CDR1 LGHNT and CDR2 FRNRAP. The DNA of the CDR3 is TGTGCTAGTGGTTTCTTACTAGCGGGAGCCCTCGAGCAGTACTTC. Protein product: CASGFLLAGALEQYF.

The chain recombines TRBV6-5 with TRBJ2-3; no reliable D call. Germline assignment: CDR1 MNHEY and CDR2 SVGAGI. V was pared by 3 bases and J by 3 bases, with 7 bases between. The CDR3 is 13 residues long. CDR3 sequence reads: CASSYEITDTQYF. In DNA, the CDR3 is TGTGCCAGCAGTTATGAGATTACAGATACGCAGTATTTT.

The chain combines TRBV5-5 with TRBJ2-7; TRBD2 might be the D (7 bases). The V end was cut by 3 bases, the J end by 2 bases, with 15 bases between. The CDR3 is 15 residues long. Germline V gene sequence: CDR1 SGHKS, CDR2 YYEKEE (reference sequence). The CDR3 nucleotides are TGTGCCAGCAGCTGGGGGGGCAGGGCCCCCTACGAGCAGTACTTC. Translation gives CASSWGGRAPYEQYF.

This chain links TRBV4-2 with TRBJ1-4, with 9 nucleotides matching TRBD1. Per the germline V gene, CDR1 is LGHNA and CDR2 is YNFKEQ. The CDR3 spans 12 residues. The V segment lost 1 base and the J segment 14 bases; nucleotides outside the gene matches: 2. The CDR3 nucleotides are TGTGCCAGCAGCCAAGGGGGACAGGGTCTGTTTTTT. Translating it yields CASSQGGQGLFF.

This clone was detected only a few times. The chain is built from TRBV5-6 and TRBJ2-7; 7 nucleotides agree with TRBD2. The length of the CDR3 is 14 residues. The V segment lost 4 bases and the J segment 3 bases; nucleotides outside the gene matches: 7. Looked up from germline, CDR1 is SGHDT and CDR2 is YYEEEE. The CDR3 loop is CASSHSSGFYEQYF. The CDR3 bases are TGTGCCAGCAGCCACTCTAGCGGCTTCTACGAGCAGTACTTC.

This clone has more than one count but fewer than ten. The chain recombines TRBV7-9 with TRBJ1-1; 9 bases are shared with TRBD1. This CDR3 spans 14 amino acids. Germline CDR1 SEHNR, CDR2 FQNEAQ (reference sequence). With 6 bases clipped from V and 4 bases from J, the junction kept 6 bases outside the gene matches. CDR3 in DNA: TGTGCCAGCAGGGTACAGGGGGCGGTCACTGAAGCTTTCTTT. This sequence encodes CASRVQGAVTEAFF. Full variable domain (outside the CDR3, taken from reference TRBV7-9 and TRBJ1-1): DTGVSQNPRHKITKRGQNVTFRCDPISEHNRLYWYRQTLGQGPEFLTYFQNEAQLEKSRLLSDRFSAERPKGSFSTLEIQRTEQGDSAMYLCASRVQGAVTEAFFGQGTRLTVV.

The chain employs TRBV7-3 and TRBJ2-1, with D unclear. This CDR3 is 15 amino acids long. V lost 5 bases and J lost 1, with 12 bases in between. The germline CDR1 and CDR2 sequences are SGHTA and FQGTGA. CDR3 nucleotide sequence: TGTGCCAGCAGCCCCACCGCCCAATCCTACAATGAGCAGTTCTTC. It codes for CASSPTAQSYNEQFF. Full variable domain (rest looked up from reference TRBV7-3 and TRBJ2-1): GAGVSQTPSNKVTEKGKYVELRCDPISGHTALYWYRQSLGQGPEFLIYFQGTGAADDSGLPNDRFFAVRPEGSVSTLKIQRTERGDSAVYLCASSPTAQSYNEQFFGPGTRLTVL.

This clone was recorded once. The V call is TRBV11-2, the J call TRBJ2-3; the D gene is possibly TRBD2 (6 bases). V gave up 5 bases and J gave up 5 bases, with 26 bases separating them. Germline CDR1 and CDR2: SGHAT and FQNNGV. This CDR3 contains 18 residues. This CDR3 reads CASSAFLRLDGNKDTQYF. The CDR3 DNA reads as TGTGCCAGCAGCGCCTTCCTAAGACTAGATGGTAATAAAGATACGCAGTATTTT.

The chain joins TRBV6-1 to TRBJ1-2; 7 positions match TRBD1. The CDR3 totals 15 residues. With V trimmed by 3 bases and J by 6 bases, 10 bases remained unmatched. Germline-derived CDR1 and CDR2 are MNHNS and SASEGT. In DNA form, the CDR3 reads TGTGCCAGCAGTGACGGGACAGCCGGGGAGGATGGCTACACCTTC. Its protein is CASSDGTAGEDGYTF.

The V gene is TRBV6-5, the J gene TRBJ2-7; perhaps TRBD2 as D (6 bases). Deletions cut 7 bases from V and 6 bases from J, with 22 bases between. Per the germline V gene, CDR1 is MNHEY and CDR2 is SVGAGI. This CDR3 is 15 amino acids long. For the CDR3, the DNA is TGTGCCAGCATGAGGATGAGCGGGTCCACCGGCGAGCAGTACTTC. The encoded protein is CASMRMSGSTGEQYF.

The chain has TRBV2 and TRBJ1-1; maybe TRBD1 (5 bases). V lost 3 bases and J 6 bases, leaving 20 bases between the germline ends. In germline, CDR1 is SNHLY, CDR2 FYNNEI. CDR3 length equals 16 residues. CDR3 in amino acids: CASSEQAWTKRSEAFF. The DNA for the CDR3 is TGTGCCAGCAGTGAGCAGGCGTGGACAAAGAGGTCTGAAGCTTTCTTT. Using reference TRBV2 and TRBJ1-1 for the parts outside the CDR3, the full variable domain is EPEVTQTPSHQVTQMGQEVILRCVPISNHLYFYWYRQILGQKVEFLVSFYNNEISEKSEIFDDQFSVERPDGSNFTLKIRSTKLEDSAMYFCASSEQAWTKRSEAFFGQGTRLTVV.

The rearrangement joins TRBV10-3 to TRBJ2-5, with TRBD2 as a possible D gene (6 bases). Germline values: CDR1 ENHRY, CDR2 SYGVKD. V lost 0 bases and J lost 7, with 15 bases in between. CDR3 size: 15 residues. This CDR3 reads CAISESASEIGTQYF. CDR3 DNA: TGTGCCATCAGTGAGTCGGCTAGCGAGATAGGGACCCAGTACTTC.

The CDR3 DNA sequence: TGTGCCAGTAGTTCACAGGTCCAAGAGACCCAGTACTTC. It is translated as CASSSQVQETQYF. The chain joins TRBV19 to TRBJ2-5, with D perhaps matching TRBD1 (5 bases). The germline gives CDR1 LNHDA, CDR2 SQIVND (reference sequence). The ends were cut back, 5 bases at V and 1 base at J, with 8 bases in the middle. The CDR3 sequence is 13 residues long.

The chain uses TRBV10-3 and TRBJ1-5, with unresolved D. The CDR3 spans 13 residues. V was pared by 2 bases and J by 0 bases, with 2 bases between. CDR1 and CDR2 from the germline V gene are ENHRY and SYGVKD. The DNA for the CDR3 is TGTGCCATCAGTGAGAATAGCAATCAGCCCCAGCATTTT. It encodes CAISENSNQPQHF.